This TCR beta chain is from a study of blood T cell repertoires in COVID-19. Study background: Some COVID-19 samples were acute and others convalescent; all came from the United States, Italy and Spain.

Methods used by the authors: Estimated nucleated cell counts came from reference gene primer amplification. Repertoires were generated with immunoSEQ multiplex PCR, while TCRdb's copy carries only in-frame clones and drops some. The DNA was the basis for D and trimming; V, J and clone size are from that table. The repertoire includes about 48,000 clones, roughly 89% of them detected once, and around 30% sits in the top ten. CDR1 is LNHDA and CDR2 is SQIVND in the germline V gene (reference sequence). The V and J ends lost 1 base and 1 base respectively, with 7 bases between them. The CDR3 runs to 14 residues.

The TCR was taken from a woman of 80 years or more with acute or convalescent COVID-19. The chain links TRBV19 to TRBJ2-5; D unclear. Sequenced: peripheral blood. The CDR3: CASSIALSQETQYF. The CDR3 bases are TGTGCCAGTAGTATAGCGCTATCCCAAGAGACCCAGTACTTC.